The sequence of this TCR beta chain was determined in a study of cytomegalovirus exposure and HLA in healthy donors. In the study overall: An earlier analysis identified approximately 120 million unique TCR beta sequences in some 180 million T cells. Study results and limitations: The authors reported that TCR beta sequences could predict HLA-A and HLA-B alleles. These predictions were accurate for most subjects in the first cohort. Among TCR sequences, most were rare, though some public TCRs appeared in many donors. V- and J-gene trimming in TCR beta was tied to a missense DCLRE1C variant by an analysis performed later.

The PCR employed 60 Vbeta primers together with 13 Jbeta primers. Libraries were prepared by immunoSEQ multiplex PCR; TCRdb keeps only in-frame clonotypes and omits some of them. The sample lists approximately 190,000 clones; 87% were seen once. About this clone itself: Its antigen is as yet unknown.

Sequencing used PBMCs. This clonotype originated in a boy between 2 and 10 years old in good health and CMV-seronegative.

The CDR3 is CAWSRDYEQYF. As DNA, the CDR3 is TGTGCCTGGAGCCGGGACTACGAGCAGTACTTC. This chain uses TRBV30 with TRBJ2-7, with TRBD2 as a possible D gene (5 bases). The CDR3 contains 11 residues. The V end lost 3 bases, the J end lost 3 bases, and 6 bases lay between the germline ends. The germline gives CDR1 GTSNPN, CDR2 SVGIG (reference sequence). Full variable domain (rest looked up from reference TRBV30 and TRBJ2-7): SQTIHQWPATLVQPVGSPLSLECTVEGTSNPNLYWYRQAAGRGLQLLFYSVGIGQISSEVPQNLSASRPQDRQFILSSKKLLLSDSGFYLCAWSRDYEQYFGPGTRLTVT.